The 2 T cell receptor beta chains below come from one sample, sequenced in a study of T cells in Graves' hyperthyroidism and ophthalmopathy. Researchers amplified the TCR beta CDR3 regions from RNA transcripts. The study used the HTBI primer set for a first-round RT-PCR of the TCR CDR3. TCRdb reprocessed the multiplex PCR reads with MiXCR, giving one entry per CDR3 protein. Counted here are about 400,000 distinct CDR3 sequences, more than 13% occurring once; the ten biggest clones make up around a third. Source material: blood. These receptor sequences come from a woman in her 30s with Graves' hyperthyroidism.

Only a few counts were recorded for this clonotype. This chain's CDR3 is CASSYLYRGTYEQYF. The CDR3 DNA follows: TGTGCCAGCAGTTACTTATACAGGGGGACTTACGAGCAGTACTTC. The V and J genes are TRBV6-5 and TRBJ2-7, with 8 bases fitting TRBD1. The V and J ends lost 1 base and 4 bases, in that order; junction bases with no gene match: 6. The V gene's germline CDR1 is MNHEY and CDR2 SVGAGI. This CDR3 has 15 residues.

The sample holds many counts of this clonotype. The V gene is TRBV20-1, the J gene TRBJ2-1; 9 nucleotides agree with TRBD1. Per germline, CDR1 DFQATT and CDR2 SNEGSKA (reference sequence). The CDR3 has 16 residues. J was trimmed by 3 bases and V by 0 bases; bases with no gene match: 6. CDR3 bases: TGCAGTGCTAGAGATCCCGGGACAGGGAACTACAATGAGCAGTTCTTC. This codes for CSARDPGTGNYNEQFF.